Listed here is a single T cell receptor (beta chain). The sample belongs to a study of blood T cell repertoires in COVID-19. Original methodology: Using reference gene primer amplification, nucleated cell counts were estimated. Sequencing used immunoSEQ multiplex PCR; TCRdb keeps in-frame clones, though not all of them. That table gives V, J and clone size, and the DNA gave D and trimming. The sample records some 270,000 clones, about 87% being singletons. V dropped 6 bases and J dropped 3 bases, with 5 bases sitting between them. There are 11 residues in the CDR3. Germline V gene data show CDR1 as SEHNR and CDR2 as FQNEAQ (reference sequence). Assignment of participants to cohorts was predicated upon participant-reported clinical history. Someone with COVID-19 had been met by exposed participants within 2 weeks before study entry.

The sample taken for sequencing was PBMCs or T cells enriched from blood (not recorded which). This TCR came from a woman aged 40 to 55 who had been exposed to COVID-19. The chain uses TRBV7-9 and TRBJ1-2; no clear D gene. CDR3 loop: CASSPDYGYTF. CDR3 sequence (DNA): TGTGCCAGCAGTCCAGACTATGGCTACACCTTC.